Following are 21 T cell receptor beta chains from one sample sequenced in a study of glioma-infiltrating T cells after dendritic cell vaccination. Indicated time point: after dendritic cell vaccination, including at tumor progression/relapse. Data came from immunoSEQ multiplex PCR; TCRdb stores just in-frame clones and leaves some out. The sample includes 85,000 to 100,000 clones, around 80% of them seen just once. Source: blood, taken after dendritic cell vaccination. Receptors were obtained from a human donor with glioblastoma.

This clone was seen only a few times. The CDR3 sequence: CALMMDRAPHEQYF. The CDR3 coding sequence is TGTGCCCTCATGATGGACAGGGCCCCCCACGAGCAGTACTTC. This chain connects TRBV30 to TRBJ2-7, with TRBD1 identical over 8 bases. The CDR3 is 14 amino acids. CDR1 is GTSNPN, CDR2 SVGIG, per germline (reference sequence). V lost 8 bases, J lost 5 bases, and 14 bases stayed unmatched.

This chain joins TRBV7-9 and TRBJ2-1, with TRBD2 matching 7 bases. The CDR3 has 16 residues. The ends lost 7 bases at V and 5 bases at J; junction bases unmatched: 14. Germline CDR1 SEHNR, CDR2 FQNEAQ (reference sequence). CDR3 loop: CASNPAGSPNDNEQFF. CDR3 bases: TGTGCCAGCAACCCAGCGGGGTCGCCTAATGACAATGAGCAGTTCTTC.

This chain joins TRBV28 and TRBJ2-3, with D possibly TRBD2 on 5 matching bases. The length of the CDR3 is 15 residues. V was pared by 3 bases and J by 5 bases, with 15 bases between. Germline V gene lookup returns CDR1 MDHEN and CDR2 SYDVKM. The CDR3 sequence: CASSFTRPGIDTQYF. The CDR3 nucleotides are TGTGCCAGCAGTTTTACGCGCCCGGGGATAGATACGCAGTATTTT.

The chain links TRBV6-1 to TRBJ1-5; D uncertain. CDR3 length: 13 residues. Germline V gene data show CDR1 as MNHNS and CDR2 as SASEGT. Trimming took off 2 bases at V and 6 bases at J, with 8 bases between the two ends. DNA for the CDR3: TGTGCCAGCAGTGAAAACCTCGGTCAGCCCCAGCATTTT. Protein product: CASSENLGQPQHF.

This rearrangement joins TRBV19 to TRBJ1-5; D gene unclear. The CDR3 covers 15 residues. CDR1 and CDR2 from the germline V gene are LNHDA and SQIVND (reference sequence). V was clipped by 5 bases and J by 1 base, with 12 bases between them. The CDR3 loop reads CASSDRSGSNQPQHF. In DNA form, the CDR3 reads TGTGCCAGTAGTGACCGGAGTGGGAGCAATCAGCCCCAGCATTTT.

The CDR3 DNA reads as TGTGCCTGGAGTACCCCCGGGCTAGCGGGAGGCACAGATACGCAGTATTTT. Amino acids: CAWSTPGLAGGTDTQYF. The chain uses TRBV30 and TRBJ2-3; 10 nucleotides agree with TRBD2. CDR1 is GTSNPN, CDR2 SVGIG, per germline (reference sequence). After removal of 2 bases from V and 1 base from J, the junction contained 9 bases not matched to a gene. This CDR3 has 17 amino acids.

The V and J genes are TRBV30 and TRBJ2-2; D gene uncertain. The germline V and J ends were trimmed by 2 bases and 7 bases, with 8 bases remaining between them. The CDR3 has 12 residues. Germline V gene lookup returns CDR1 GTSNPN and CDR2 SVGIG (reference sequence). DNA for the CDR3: TGTGCCTGGAGTCCTTTCGTCGGGGAGCTGTTTTTT. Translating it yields CAWSPFVGELFF.

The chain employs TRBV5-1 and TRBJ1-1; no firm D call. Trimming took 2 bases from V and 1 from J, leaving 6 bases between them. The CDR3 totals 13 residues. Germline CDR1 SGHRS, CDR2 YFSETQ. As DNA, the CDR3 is TGCGCCAGCAGCTTTCAGGAGAACACTGAAGCTTTCTTT. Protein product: CASSFQENTEAFF. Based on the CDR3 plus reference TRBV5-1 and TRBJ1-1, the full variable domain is KAGVTQTPRYLIKTRGQQVTLSCSPISGHRSVSWYQQTPGQGLQFLFEYFSETQRNKGNFPGRFSGRQFSNSRSEMNVSTLELGDSALYLCASSFQENTEAFFGQGTRLTVV.

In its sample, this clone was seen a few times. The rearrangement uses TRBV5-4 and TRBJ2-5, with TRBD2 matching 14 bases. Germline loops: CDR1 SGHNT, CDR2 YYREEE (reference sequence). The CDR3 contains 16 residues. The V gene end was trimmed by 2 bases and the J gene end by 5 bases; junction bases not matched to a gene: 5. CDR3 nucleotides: TGTGCCAGCAGCTTTGGACTAGCGGGGGGCACGGAGACCCAGTACTTC. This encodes CASSFGLAGGTETQYF. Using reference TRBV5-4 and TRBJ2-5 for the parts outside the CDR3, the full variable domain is ETGVTQSPTHLIKTRGQQVTLRCSSQSGHNTVSWYQQALGQGPQFIFQYYREEENGRGNFPPRFSGLQFPNYSSELNVNALELDDSALYLCASSFGLAGGTETQYFGPGTRLLVL.

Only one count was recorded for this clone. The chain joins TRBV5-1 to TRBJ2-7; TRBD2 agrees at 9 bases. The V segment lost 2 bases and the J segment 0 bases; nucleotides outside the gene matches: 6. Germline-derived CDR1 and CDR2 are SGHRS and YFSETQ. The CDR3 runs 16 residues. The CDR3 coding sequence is TGCGCCAGCAGCTTTTCGAGCGGGAGGTTCTCCTACGAGCAGTACTTC. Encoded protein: CASSFSSGRFSYEQYF.

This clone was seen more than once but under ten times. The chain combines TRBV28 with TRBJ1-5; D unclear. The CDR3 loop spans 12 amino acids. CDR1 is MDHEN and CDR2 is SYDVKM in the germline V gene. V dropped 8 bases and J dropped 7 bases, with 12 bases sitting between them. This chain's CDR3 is CASRVGWQPQHF. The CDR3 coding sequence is TGTGCCAGCCGAGTGGGCTGGCAGCCCCAGCATTTT.

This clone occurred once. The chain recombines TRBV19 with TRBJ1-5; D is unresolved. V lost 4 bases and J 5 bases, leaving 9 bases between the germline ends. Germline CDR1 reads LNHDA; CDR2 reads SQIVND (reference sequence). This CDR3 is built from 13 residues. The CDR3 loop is CASSTRGHQPQHF. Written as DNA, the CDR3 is TGTGCCAGTAGTACCCGAGGGCATCAGCCCCAGCATTTT.

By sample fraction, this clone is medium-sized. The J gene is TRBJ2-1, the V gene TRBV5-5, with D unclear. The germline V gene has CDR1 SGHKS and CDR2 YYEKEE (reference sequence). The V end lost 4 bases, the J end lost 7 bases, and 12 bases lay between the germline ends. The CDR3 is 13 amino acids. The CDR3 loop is CASSHASENEQFF. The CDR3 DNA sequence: TGTGCCAGCAGCCACGCTAGTGAAAATGAGCAGTTCTTC.

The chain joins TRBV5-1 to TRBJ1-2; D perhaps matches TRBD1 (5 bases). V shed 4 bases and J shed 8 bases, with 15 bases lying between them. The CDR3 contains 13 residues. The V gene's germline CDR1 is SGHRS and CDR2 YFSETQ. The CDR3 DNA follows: TGCGCCAGCAGCCCCGCGGGGGAAGGGGGCTACACCTTC. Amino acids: CASSPAGEGGYTF.

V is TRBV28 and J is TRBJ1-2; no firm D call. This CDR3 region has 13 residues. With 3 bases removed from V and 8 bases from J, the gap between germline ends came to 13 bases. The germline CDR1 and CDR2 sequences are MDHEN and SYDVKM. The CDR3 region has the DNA TGTGCCAGCAGTTTGGTTGCTTTTCTAGGCTACACCTTC. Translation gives CASSLVAFLGYTF.

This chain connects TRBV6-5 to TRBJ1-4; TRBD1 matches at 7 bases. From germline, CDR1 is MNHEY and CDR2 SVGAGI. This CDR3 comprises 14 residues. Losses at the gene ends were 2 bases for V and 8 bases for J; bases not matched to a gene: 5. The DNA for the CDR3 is TGTGCCAGCAGTTACGGAGGGGGCAAGGAAAAACTGTTTTTT. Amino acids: CASSYGGGKEKLFF.

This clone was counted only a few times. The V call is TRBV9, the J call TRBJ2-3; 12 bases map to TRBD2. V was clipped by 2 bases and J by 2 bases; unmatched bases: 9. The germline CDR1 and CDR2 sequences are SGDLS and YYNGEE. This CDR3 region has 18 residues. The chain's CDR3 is CASSVSSGRVALTDTQYF. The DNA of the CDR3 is TGTGCCAGCAGCGTCTCTAGCGGGAGGGTGGCCCTCACAGATACGCAGTATTTT.

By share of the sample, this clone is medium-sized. CDR3 in amino acids: CASSLTSGTISYEQYF. The CDR3 region has the DNA TGCGCCAGCAGCTTGACTAGCGGGACCATCTCCTACGAGCAGTACTTC. The chain carries TRBV5-1 and TRBJ2-7; 10 bases match TRBD2. The CDR3 has 16 residues. Germline V CDR1 and CDR2: SGHRS, YFSETQ. After removal of 1 base from V and 0 bases from J, the junction contained 4 bases not matched to a gene.

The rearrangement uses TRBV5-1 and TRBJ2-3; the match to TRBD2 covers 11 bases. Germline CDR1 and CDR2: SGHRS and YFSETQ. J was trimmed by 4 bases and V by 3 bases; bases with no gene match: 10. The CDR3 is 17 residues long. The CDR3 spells CASSSLAGGSFADTQYF. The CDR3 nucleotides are TGCGCCAGCAGCTCGCTAGCGGGGGGCTCATTCGCAGATACGCAGTATTTT.

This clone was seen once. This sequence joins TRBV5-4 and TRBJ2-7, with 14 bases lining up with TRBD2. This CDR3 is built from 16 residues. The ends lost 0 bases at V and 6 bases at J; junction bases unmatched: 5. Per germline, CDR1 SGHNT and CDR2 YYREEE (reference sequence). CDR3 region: CASSLGGLAGESEQYF. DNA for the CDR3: TGTGCCAGCAGCTTGGGGGGACTAGCGGGAGAAAGCGAGCAGTACTTC.

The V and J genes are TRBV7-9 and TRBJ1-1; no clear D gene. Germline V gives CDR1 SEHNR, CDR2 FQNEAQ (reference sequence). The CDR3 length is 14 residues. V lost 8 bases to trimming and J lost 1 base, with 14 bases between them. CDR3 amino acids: CASHYGAENTEAFF. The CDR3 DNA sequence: TGTGCCAGCCATTACGGAGCGGAGAACACTGAAGCTTTCTTT.